These 21 T cell receptor beta chains share one sample of origin, sequenced in a study of shared clonotypes between healthy human individuals. TCRdb's copy holds only in-frame clones and misses some; the assay was immunoSEQ multiplex PCR. This sample has 450,000 to 600,000 clones, with roughly 85% found just once. Sequencing was carried out using PBMCs. The receptors derive from a middle-aged woman in good health. Some clones in this sample may be carry-over from other donors' samples.

This chain joins TRBV28 and TRBJ1-5, with 8 bases fitting TRBD1. Germline trimming cut 8 bases from V and 2 bases from J; bases unmatched to any gene: 11. This CDR3 region has 16 residues. Germline V lookup: CDR1 MDHEN, CDR2 SYDVKM. Written as DNA, the CDR3 is TGTGCCAGCGCCGGACAGGGCGAAAGGGGCAATCAGCCCCAGCATTTT. Amino acids: CASAGQGERGNQPQHF.

The V and J genes are TRBV27 and TRBJ2-2, with a possible D match to TRBD1 (5 bases). V was shortened by 3 bases and J by 0 bases, with 11 bases between the two germline ends. The CDR3 length is 16 residues. Germline V CDR1 and CDR2: MNHEY, SMNVEV (reference sequence). CDR3 sequence (DNA): TGTGCCAGCAGTTTTGAGGACACTACGAACACCGGGGAGCTGTTTTTT. This gives the protein CASSFEDTTNTGELFF.

This clone was counted ten times or more. Other DNA sequences in the same sample also yield this CDR3. The chain combines TRBV6-6 with TRBJ1-1, with D uncertain. Germline lookup yields CDR1 MNHNY and CDR2 SVGAGI (reference sequence). Deletions cut 8 bases from V and 5 bases from J, with 12 bases between. The CDR3 has 12 amino acids. CDR3 amino acids: CASLLGVTEAFF. CDR3 sequence (DNA): TGTGCCAGCCTTCTCGGGGTAACTGAAGCTTTCTTT.

V usage is TRBV7-2 and J usage is TRBJ2-5, with 11 bases aligning to TRBD2. Germline CDR1 reads SGHTA; CDR2 reads FQGNSA. Trimming cost V 5 bases and J 7 bases; bases outside gene matches: 12. This CDR3 spans 16 amino acids. CDR3 loop: CASSLLGTSGQGTQYF. CDR3 bases: TGTGCCAGCAGCCTCCTCGGGACTAGCGGCCAGGGGACCCAGTACTTC.

The rearrangement joins TRBV2 to TRBJ2-1; 12 positions match TRBD2. The germline V gene encodes CDR1 SNHLY and CDR2 FYNNEI. Unmatched junction bases numbered 3, after V lost 5 bases and J lost 4 bases. The CDR3 has 15 amino acids. The CDR3 DNA is TGTGCCAGCAGTCCCGGGACTAGCGGGTACAATGAGCAGTTCTTC. As protein: CASSPGTSGYNEQFF.

This rearrangement joins TRBV5-1 to TRBJ2-1; TRBD2 aligns across 15 bases. From germline, CDR1 is SGHRS and CDR2 YFSETQ. V shed 1 base and J 8 bases; nucleotides not matched to a gene: 4. This CDR3 is 16 amino acids long. CDR3 nucleotides: TGCGCCAGCAGCTTGATGGGACTAGCGGGAGGAGATGAGCAGTTCTTC. Translating gives CASSLMGLAGGDEQFF.

The CDR3 DNA reads TGTGCCAGCAGCTTCGAGGACGAGCAGTACTTC. Translation gives CASSFEDEQYF. The chain carries TRBV5-6 and TRBJ2-7, with D unresolved. The CDR3 is made up of 11 amino acids. Germline V gives CDR1 SGHDT, CDR2 YYEEEE. V lost 2 bases and J 5 bases, leaving 5 bases between the germline ends. The full variable domain, its missing parts supplied by reference TRBV5-6 and TRBJ2-7, is DAGVTQSPTHLIKTRGQQVTLRCSPKSGHDTVSWYQQALGQGPQFIFQYYEEEERQRGNFPDRFSGHQFPNYSSELNVNALLLGDSALYLCASSFEDEQYFGPGTRLTVT.

This chain connects TRBV18 to TRBJ2-7, with 7 bases that match TRBD2. The CDR3 sequence is 14 residues long. The germline V gene encodes CDR1 KGHSH and CDR2 LQKENI. Trimming took 6 bases from V and 7 from J; bases not matched to a gene: 12. This CDR3 is CASSSLAALGEQYF. Here the CDR3 DNA reads TGTGCCAGCTCGTCGCTAGCGGCTTTAGGGGAGCAGTACTTC.

This clone was seen only once. V is TRBV28 and J is TRBJ1-5; D unclear. Trimming stripped 1 base from V and 9 bases from J, with 10 bases between. Germline V gene lookup returns CDR1 MDHEN and CDR2 SYDVKM. This CDR3 is 13 amino acids long. CDR3 residues: CASSLSPLRPQHF. The CDR3 region has the DNA TGTGCCAGCAGTTTATCCCCCCTCCGGCCCCAGCATTTT.

This clone was seen ten or more times. The CDR3 DNA reads TGTGCCAGCAGCTTTTCGTTTTCCCACGAGCAGTACTTC. Translation gives CASSFSFSHEQYF. The chain has TRBV11-2 and TRBJ2-7; D remains unclear. V dropped 3 bases and J dropped 5 bases, with 11 bases sitting between them. This CDR3 is built from 13 residues. Germline V gene sequence: CDR1 SGHAT, CDR2 FQNNGV.

J is TRBJ2-7 and V is TRBV18; D unclear. With 0 bases removed from V and 2 bases from J, the gap between germline ends came to 8 bases. Germline-derived CDR1 and CDR2 are KGHSH and LQKENI. This CDR3 spans 14 amino acids. As DNA, the CDR3 is TGTGCCAGCTCACCACCCAGCCGCACCTACGAGCAGTACTTC. The encoded protein is CASSPPSRTYEQYF.

In this sample, this clone turned up a few times. The V call is TRBV18, the J call TRBJ2-3; the match to TRBD1 covers 8 bases. This CDR3 contains 13 residues. Unmatched junction bases numbered 1, after V lost 3 bases and J lost 5 bases. Germline V gene data show CDR1 as KGHSH and CDR2 as LQKENI. The CDR3 DNA sequence: TGTGCCAGCTCACCTGGACAGGGAGATACGCAGTATTTT. The encoded protein is CASSPGQGDTQYF.

The chain links TRBV6-6 to TRBJ1-5; D perhaps matches TRBD1 (6 bases). This CDR3 spans 16 amino acids. The V gene's germline CDR1 is MNHNY and CDR2 SVGAGI (reference sequence). V was cut by 4 bases and J by 2 bases, with 15 bases left in between. The chain's CDR3 is CASSFGQIAGNQPQHF. Written as DNA, the CDR3 is TGTGCCAGCAGTTTCGGACAGATCGCCGGCAATCAGCCCCAGCATTTT.

A few counts support this clone. The chain has TRBV13 and TRBJ1-1; D remains ambiguous. Trimming stripped 0 bases from V and 0 bases from J, with 2 bases between. This CDR3 has 13 residues. Germline CDR1 PRHDT, CDR2 FYEKMQ (reference sequence). CDR3 amino acids: CASSLGLNTEAFF. CDR3 in DNA: TGTGCCAGCAGCTTAGGCCTGAACACTGAAGCTTTCTTT.

The V call is TRBV28, the J call TRBJ2-7; 13 bases line up with TRBD2. Trimming took 6 bases from V and 4 from J; bases not matched to a gene: 12. Per germline, CDR1 MDHEN and CDR2 SYDVKM. The CDR3 covers 17 residues. The CDR3, as DNA: TGTGCCAGCAGATCAACTCAGACTAGCGGGAGGTGGTACGAGCAGTACTTC. Amino acid sequence: CASRSTQTSGRWYEQYF.

The chain links TRBV6-6 to TRBJ2-2; 9 nucleotides align to TRBD2. This CDR3 spans 14 amino acids. The J segment lost 2 bases and the V segment lost 10 bases, leaving 5 bases of the junction unmatched. Germline V CDR1 and CDR2: MNHNY, SVGAGI (reference sequence). The DNA of the CDR3 is TGTGCCACCTCTAGCGGGATTAACACCGGGGAGCTGTTTTTT. This sequence encodes CATSSGINTGELFF.

This clone came up a few times. The chain recombines TRBV7-9 with TRBJ2-7; D might be TRBD2 (5 bases). This CDR3 region has 13 residues. Per the germline V gene, CDR1 is SEHNR and CDR2 is FQNEAQ (reference sequence). V dropped 2 bases and J dropped 3 bases, with 8 bases sitting between them. The CDR3 reads CASSLYEGYEQYF. The CDR3 nucleotides are TGTGCCAGCAGCTTATACGAGGGCTACGAGCAGTACTTC.

This clone occurred once. This chain joins TRBV28 and TRBJ1-2; no firm D call. The length of the CDR3 is 14 residues. Trimming removed 6 bases from V and 2 bases from J, with 13 bases in between. CDR1 is MDHEN and CDR2 is SYDVKM in the germline V gene. The CDR3 spells CASSPSPLNYGYTF. The CDR3 DNA is TGTGCCAGCAGCCCTAGTCCCCTAAACTATGGCTACACCTTC.

This clone showed up just a few times. V usage is TRBV7-2 and J usage is TRBJ2-3; D is unclear. The V gene's germline CDR1 is SGHTA and CDR2 FQGNSA. Trimming removed 5 bases from V and 4 bases from J, with 19 bases in between. This CDR3 has 16 residues. The CDR3 DNA is TGTGCCAGCAGCAGTCGGAGAGCGAATGGGGCAGATACGCAGTATTTT. The encoded protein is CASSSRRANGADTQYF.

The chain combines TRBV27 with TRBJ2-2, with 12 bases aligning to TRBD2. The V and J ends lost 1 base and 4 bases, in that order; junction bases with no gene match: 10. CDR3 length equals 19 residues. Per the germline V gene, CDR1 is MNHEY and CDR2 is SMNVEV (reference sequence). The CDR3 bases are TGTGCCAGCAGTTTATTGGGGCTAGCGGGAGGGCCGGGCACCGGGGAGCTGTTTTTT. Amino acids: CASSLLGLAGGPGTGELFF.

This clone was picked up many times. The chain couples TRBV10-3 to TRBJ1-5; the D is unclear. CDR1 is ENHRY, CDR2 SYGVKD, per germline. CDR3 size: 14 residues. V lost 1 base to trimming and J lost 4 bases, with 8 bases between them. As DNA, the CDR3 is TGTGCCATCAGTGAGTTGGGCAGAAATCAGCCCCAGCATTTT. Its translation is CAISELGRNQPQHF.